These 7 T cell receptor beta chains were all obtained from the same sample, sequenced in a study of blood T cells in healthy people across ages. The second PCR ran roughly 6 to 11 cycles with a sample-barcoded 5' primer and J-beta primers. TCRdb recomputed calls from the 5' RACE reads with MiXCR, one row per CDR3 protein. Among approximately 2,000,000 distinct CDR3 sequences, 30% to 40% were seen once, and the ten largest hold roughly 23%. Sample: blood. The receptors were sampled from a human donor in good health.

This clonotype was detected only a few times. The chain combines TRBV4-1 with TRBJ2-4, with no clear D. The J call may be faulty, since TRBJ2-7 better matches the DNA end. The CDR3 covers 15 residues. The V gene's germline CDR1 is MGHRA and CDR2 YSYEKL. The CDR3 bases are TGCGCCAGCAGCCAAGCGGGCAGCCTCTCCTACGAGCAGTACTTC. Encoded protein: CASSQAGSLSYEQYF.

V gene TRBV4-1 combines with J gene TRBJ2-5, with 8 bases aligning to TRBD1. The J call could be wrong; TRBJ2-7 is a better fit for the DNA end. The CDR3 sequence is 16 residues long. CDR1 and CDR2 (germline): MGHRA, YSYEKL. CDR3 sequence: CASSQWPPQGGYEQYF. CDR3 sequence (DNA): TGCGCCAGCAGCCAATGGCCCCCACAGGGGGGCTACGAGCAGTACTTC.

J is TRBJ1-2 and V is TRBV14, with D unresolved. Looked up from germline, CDR1 is SGHDN and CDR2 is FVKESK. The CDR3 extends over 13 amino acids. Trimming removed 0 bases from V and 5 bases from J, with 7 bases in between. CDR3 sequence (DNA): TGTGCCAGCAGCCAAGACTGGACGTATGGCTACACCTTC. Its translation is CASSQDWTYGYTF.

This clonotype was observed a few times. A junction boundary mismatches the germline segment, possibly from a read error. V gene TRBV7-3 combines with J gene TRBJ2-3, with 11 bases matching TRBD2. The CDR3 has 16 amino acids. Germline CDR1 reads SGHTA; CDR2 reads FQGTGA. For the CDR3, the DNA is TGTGCCAGCGGCTTAGGATTACTAGCGGGGGCAGATACGCAGTATTTT. This gives the protein CASGLGLLAGADTQYF.

V gene TRBV7-2 combines with J gene TRBJ2-3, with 10 bases lining up with TRBD1. Unmatched junction bases numbered 9, after V lost 5 bases and J lost 1 base. Looked up from germline, CDR1 is SGHTA and CDR2 is FQGNSA. The CDR3 contains 17 residues. The CDR3 bases are TGTGCCAGCAGCATCCGGACAGGGGGATTTGGCACAGATACGCAGTATTTT. This sequence encodes CASSIRTGGFGTDTQYF.

The V gene is TRBV7-9, the J gene TRBJ1-2; tentatively, D is TRBD1 (5 bases). V lost 0 bases, J lost 7 bases, and 9 bases lay in between. The CDR3 has 13 residues. The V gene's germline CDR1 is SEHNR and CDR2 FQNEAQ (reference sequence). Written as DNA, the CDR3 is TGTGCCAGCAGCTTAGCAGGGGCTCTTGGCTACACCTTC. Its protein product is CASSLAGALGYTF.

This clonotype was found once. CDR3 sequence (DNA): TGTGCCAGCAGTACAGGGATGTTTAGAAACACCATATATTTT. This translates into CASSTGMFRNTIYF. The V and J genes are TRBV6-6 and TRBJ1-3; D may be TRBD1 (6 bases). V shed 5 bases and J shed 5 bases, with 13 bases lying between them. Germline V gene sequence: CDR1 MNHNY, CDR2 SVGAGI (reference sequence). The CDR3 consists of 14 residues.